This TCR beta chain originates from a study of blood T cell repertoires in COVID-19. There are 15 residues in the CDR3. CDR1 and CDR2 (germline): MDHEN, SYDVKM. Unmatched junction bases numbered 5, after V lost 4 bases and J lost 3 bases. Clones were sequenced by immunoSEQ multiplex PCR, and TCRdb holds only the in-frame ones, with some missing. The sample lists over 200,000 clones; about 87% were seen once. Exposed enrollees had met someone with a PCR-confirmed or clinician-diagnosed COVID-19 case at some point within the 2 weeks before study entry. The sequence was collected from a woman aged 25 to 39 who had been exposed to COVID-19. This chain uses TRBV28 with TRBJ2-3; 9 bases are shared with TRBD2. Material for sequencing was PBMCs or T cells enriched from blood (not recorded which). CDR3 DNA: TGTGCCAGCAGTTCCCGGCGGGAGGGGACAGATACGCAGTATTTT. This codes for CASSSRREGTDTQYF.